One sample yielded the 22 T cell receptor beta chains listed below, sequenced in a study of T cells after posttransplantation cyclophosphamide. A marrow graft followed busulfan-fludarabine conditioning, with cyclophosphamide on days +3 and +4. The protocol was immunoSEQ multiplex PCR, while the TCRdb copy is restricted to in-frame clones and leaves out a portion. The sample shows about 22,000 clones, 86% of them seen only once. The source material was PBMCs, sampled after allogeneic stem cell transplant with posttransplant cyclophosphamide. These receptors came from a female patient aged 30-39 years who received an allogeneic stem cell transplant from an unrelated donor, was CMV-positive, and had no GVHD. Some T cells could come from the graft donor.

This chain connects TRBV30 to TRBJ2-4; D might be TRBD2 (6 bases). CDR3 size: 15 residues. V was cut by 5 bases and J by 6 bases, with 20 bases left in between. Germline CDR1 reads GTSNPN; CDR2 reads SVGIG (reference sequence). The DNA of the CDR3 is TGTGCCTGGGCGCGAGGAGGGTTTAGGGCAAACATTCAGTACTTC. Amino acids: CAWARGGFRANIQYF.

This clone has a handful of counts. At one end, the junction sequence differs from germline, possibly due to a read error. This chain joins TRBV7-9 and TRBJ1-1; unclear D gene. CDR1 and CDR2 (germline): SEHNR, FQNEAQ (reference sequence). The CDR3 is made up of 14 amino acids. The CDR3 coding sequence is TGCGCCAGCAGCCCCCGCTCCGAGGGCACTGAAGCTTTCTTT. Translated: CASSPRSEGTEAFF.

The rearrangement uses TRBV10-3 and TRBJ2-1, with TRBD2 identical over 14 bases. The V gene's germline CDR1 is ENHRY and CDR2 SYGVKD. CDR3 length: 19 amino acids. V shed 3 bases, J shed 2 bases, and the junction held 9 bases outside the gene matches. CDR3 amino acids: CAISDHGLAGGVTYNEQFF. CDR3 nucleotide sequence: TGTGCCATCAGTGACCATGGACTAGCGGGGGGTGTAACCTACAATGAGCAGTTCTTC.

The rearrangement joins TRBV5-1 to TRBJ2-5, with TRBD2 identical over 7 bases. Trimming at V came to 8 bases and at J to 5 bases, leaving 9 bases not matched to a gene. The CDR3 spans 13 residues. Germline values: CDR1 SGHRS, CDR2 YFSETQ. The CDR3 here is CASRLGGSETQYF. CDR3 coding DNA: TGCGCCAGTAGACTCGGGGGGTCGGAGACCCAGTACTTC.

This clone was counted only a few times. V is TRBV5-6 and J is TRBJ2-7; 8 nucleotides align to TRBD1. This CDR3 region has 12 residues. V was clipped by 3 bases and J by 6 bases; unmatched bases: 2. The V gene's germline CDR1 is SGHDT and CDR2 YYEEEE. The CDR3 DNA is TGTGCCAGCAGCTCAGGACAGGGCGAGCAGTACTTC. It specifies CASSSGQGEQYF.

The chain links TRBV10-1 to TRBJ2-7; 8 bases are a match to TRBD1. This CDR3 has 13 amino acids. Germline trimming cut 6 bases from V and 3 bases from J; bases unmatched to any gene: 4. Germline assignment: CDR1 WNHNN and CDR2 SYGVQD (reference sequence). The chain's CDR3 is CASRKQGDYEQYF. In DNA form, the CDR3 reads TGCGCCAGCAGGAAACAGGGGGACTACGAGCAGTACTTC.

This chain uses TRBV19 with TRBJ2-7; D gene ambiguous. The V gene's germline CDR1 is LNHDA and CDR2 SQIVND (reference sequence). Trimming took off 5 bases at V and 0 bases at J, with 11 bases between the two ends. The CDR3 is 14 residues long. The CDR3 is CASSDTEDSYEQYF. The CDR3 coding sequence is TGTGCCAGTAGTGATACTGAAGACTCCTACGAGCAGTACTTC.

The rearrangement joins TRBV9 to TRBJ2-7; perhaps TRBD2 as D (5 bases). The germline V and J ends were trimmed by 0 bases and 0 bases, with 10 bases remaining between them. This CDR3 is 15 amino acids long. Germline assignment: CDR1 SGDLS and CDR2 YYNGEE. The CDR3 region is CASSVDPGISYEQYF. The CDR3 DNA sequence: TGTGCCAGCAGCGTAGATCCGGGGATCTCCTACGAGCAGTACTTC.

The DNA for the CDR3 is TGTGCCAGCTCACGGGCTCTGAACACTGAAGCTTTCTTT. It codes for CASSRALNTEAFF. The genes are TRBV18 and TRBJ1-1; no reliable D call. The CDR3 totals 13 residues. From germline, CDR1 is KGHSH and CDR2 LQKENI. The V gene lost 4 bases and the J gene lost 0 bases, with 6 bases spanning the gap. The full variable domain, rest sourced from reference TRBV18 and TRBJ1-1, is NAGVMQNPRHLVRRRGQEARLRCSPMKGHSHVYWYRQLPEEGLKFMVYLQKENIIDESGMPKERFSAEFPKEGPSILRIQQVVRGDSAAYFCASSRALNTEAFFGQGTRLTVV.

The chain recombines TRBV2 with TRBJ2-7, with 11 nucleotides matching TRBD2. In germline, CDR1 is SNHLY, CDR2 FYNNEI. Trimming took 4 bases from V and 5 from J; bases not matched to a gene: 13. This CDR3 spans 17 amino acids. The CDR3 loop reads CASSVLRVAGGHDEQYF. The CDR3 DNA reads TGTGCCAGCAGTGTTCTCAGGGTAGCGGGGGGGCACGACGAGCAGTACTTC.

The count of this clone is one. CDR3 residues: CASSLATGGAYGYTF. CDR3 nucleotides: TGTGCCAGCAGCTTAGCAACAGGGGGCGCCTATGGCTACACCTTC. The chain couples TRBV7-2 to TRBJ1-2; 9 positions agree with TRBD1. The length of the CDR3 is 15 residues. Germline CDR1 SGHTA, CDR2 FQGNSA. V shed 0 bases, J shed 4 bases, and the junction held 3 bases outside the gene matches.

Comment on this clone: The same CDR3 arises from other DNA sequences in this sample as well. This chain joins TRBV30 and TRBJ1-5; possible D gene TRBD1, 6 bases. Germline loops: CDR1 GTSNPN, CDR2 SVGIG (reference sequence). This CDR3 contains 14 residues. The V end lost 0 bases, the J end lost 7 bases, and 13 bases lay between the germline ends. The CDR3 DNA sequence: TGTGCCTGGAGTGTTCTGGGGGCTGGGCAGCCCCAGCATTTT. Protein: CAWSVLGAGQPQHF. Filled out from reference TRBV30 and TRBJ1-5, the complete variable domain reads SQTIHQWPATLVQPVGSPLSLECTVEGTSNPNLYWYRQAAGRGLQLLFYSVGIGQISSEVPQNLSASRPQDRQFILSSKKLLLSDSGFYLCAWSVLGAGQPQHFGDGTRLSIL.

CDR3 bases: TGTGCCATCAGGAACCAGGCCATGAACACTGAAGCTTTCTTT. Its translation is CAIRNQAMNTEAFF. This rearrangement joins TRBV10-3 to TRBJ1-1; D call uncertain. With 6 bases removed from V and 0 bases from J, the gap between germline ends came to 11 bases. The germline gives CDR1 ENHRY, CDR2 SYGVKD. The CDR3 covers 14 residues.

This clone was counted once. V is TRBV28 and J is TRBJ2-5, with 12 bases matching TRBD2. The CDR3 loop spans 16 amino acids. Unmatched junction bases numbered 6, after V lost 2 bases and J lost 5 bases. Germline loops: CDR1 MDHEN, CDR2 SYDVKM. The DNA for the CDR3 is TGTGCCAGCAGTTTAGGCCTAGCGGGGGGGCTGGAGACCCAGTACTTC. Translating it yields CASSLGLAGGLETQYF.

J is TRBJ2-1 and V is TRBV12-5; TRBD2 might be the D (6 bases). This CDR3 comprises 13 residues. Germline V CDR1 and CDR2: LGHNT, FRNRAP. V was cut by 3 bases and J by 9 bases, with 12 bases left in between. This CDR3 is CASGFGDFGEQFF. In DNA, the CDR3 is TGTGCTAGTGGTTTCGGGGACTTCGGTGAGCAGTTCTTC.

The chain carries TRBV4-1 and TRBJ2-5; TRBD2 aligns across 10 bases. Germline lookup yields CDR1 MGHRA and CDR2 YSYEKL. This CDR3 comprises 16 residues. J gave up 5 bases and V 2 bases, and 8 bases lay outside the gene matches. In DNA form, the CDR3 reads TGCGCCAGCAGCCAACTAGCGGGGGCCGGGGGGGAGACCCAGTACTTC. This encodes CASSQLAGAGGETQYF.

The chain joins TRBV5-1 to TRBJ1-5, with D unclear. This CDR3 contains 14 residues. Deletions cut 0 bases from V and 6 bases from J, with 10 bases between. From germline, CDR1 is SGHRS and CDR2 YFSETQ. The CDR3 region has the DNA TGCGCCAGCAGCTTGGTAATTGGCGGTCAGCCCCAGCATTTT. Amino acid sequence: CASSLVIGGQPQHF.

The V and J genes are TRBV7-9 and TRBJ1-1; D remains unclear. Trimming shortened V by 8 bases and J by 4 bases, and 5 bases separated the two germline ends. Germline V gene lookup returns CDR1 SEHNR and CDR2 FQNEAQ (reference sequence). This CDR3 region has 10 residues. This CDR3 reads CASEATEAFF. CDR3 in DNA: TGTGCCAGCGAAGCCACTGAAGCTTTCTTT.

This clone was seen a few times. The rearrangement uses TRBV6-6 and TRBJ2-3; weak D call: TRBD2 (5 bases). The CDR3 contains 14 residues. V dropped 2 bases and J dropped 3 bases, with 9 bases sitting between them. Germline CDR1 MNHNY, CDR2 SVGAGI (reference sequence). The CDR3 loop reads CASSYRGGTDTQYF. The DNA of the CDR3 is TGTGCCAGCAGTTACCGGGGTGGAACAGATACGCAGTATTTT.

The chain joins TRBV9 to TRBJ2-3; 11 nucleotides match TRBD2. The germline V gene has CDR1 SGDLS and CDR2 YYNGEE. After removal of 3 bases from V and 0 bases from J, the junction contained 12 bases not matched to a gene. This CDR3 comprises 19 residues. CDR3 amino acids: CASSAPLAGATSSTDTQYF. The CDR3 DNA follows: TGTGCCAGCAGCGCCCCACTAGCGGGGGCCACCTCAAGCACAGATACGCAGTATTTT.

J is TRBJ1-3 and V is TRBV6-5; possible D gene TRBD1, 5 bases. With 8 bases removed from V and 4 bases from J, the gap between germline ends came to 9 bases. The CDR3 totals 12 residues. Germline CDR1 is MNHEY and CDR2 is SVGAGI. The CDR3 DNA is TGTGCCAGCCTAGGGGTAGGAAACACCATATATTTT. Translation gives CASLGVGNTIYF.

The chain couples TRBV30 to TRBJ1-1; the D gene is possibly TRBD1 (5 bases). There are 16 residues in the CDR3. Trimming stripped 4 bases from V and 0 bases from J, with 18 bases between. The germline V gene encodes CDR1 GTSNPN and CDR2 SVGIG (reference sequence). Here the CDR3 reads CAWTPREGQMNTEAFF. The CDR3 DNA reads TGTGCCTGGACCCCAAGGGAGGGGCAGATGAACACTGAAGCTTTCTTT. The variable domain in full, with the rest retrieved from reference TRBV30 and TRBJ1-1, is SQTIHQWPATLVQPVGSPLSLECTVEGTSNPNLYWYRQAAGRGLQLLFYSVGIGQISSEVPQNLSASRPQDRQFILSSKKLLLSDSGFYLCAWTPREGQMNTEAFFGQGTRLTVV.